A single TCR beta chain is shown here with its context. Profiling relied on immunoSEQ multiplex PCR, and the TCRdb table lists in-frame clones only, not all of them. The repertoire holds about 260,000 clones, with less than 85% as singletons. This entry belongs to a study of blood T cell repertoires in COVID-19. Turning to the study itself: The United States, Italy and Spain were the sources of the acute and convalescent COVID-19 samples. In each case, the material was cDNA or gDNA derived from T cells, B-cell-depleted T cells, or PBMCs.

The V gene end was trimmed by 3 bases and the J gene end by 5 bases; junction bases not matched to a gene: 11. The CDR3 covers 19 residues. Germline values: CDR1 SGHRS, CDR2 YFSETQ. The sequencing input was peripheral blood. This chain joins TRBV5-1 and TRBJ2-1; 16 nucleotides agree with TRBD2. The clonotype was recovered from a man aged 60-69 years who had recovered from COVID-19. CDR3 residues: CASSSIGTSGGVSNNEQFF. The CDR3 nucleotides read TGCGCCAGCAGCTCGATTGGGACTAGCGGGGGGGTTTCGAACAATGAGCAGTTCTTC.